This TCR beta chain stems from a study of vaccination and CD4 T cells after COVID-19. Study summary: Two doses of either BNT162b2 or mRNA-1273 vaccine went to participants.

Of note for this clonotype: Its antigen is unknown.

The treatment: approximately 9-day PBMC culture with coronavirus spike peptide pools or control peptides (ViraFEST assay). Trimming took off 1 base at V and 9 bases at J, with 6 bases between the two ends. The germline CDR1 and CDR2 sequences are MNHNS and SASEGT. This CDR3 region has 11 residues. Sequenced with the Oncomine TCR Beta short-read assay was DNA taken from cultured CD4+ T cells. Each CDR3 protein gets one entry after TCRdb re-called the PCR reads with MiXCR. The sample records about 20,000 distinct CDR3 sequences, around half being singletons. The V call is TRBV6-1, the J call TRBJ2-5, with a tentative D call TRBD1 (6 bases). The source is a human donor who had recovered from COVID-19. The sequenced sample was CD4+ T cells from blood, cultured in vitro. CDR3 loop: CASSEEGAQYF. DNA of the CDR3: TGTGCCAGCAGTGAAGAGGGGGCCCAGTACTTC.